This T cell receptor beta chain came from a study of T cell responses to AZD1222 COVID-19 vaccine listed by TCRdb under 2021. The study in broad terms: Because spike-specific TCR depth and breadth did not differ between the two schedules, AZD1222 recipients who got a second dose at roughly 4 weeks were pooled with those who got a second dose at roughly 12 weeks. TCR sequencing was performed for about 250 trial participants, of whom about 200 were given two doses of AZD1222 and some 26 were given two doses of MenACWY control vaccine. Enrollment into the trials was organized by age into subgroups of 18-55, 56-69 and 70-plus years, and those subgroups contained roughly 150, 30 and 60 TCR-sequenced participants, respectively.

This specimen's time point label, per the study, means: baseline before first vaccination. Vaccinee samples came from UK trials COV001 and COV002, including a single-blind randomized controlled phase 2/3 trial of AZD1222 (ChAdOx1 nCoV-19) in healthy adults. For TCRbeta chain sequencing, PBMC samples were collected from trial participants at day 0 and at day 28 after the second dose. The CDR3 regions of human TCRbeta chains were analyzed by immunosequencing. The authors' pipeline ran thus. Repertoire TCRs were matched against a reference library of SARS-CoV-2-specific TCRs generated with the MIRA antigen-specificity platform. Breadth was defined as the fraction of unique TCRs that were SARS-CoV-2-associated. Depth was defined as the fraction of total T cells that were SARS-CoV-2-associated. Using the MIRA data, each spike-specific TCR was assigned both to the spike region to which the TCR was reactive and to a CD4 or CD8 class. Log10-transformed breadth and depth values were compared by one-way ANOVA with Sidak's multiple comparisons tests. The immuneACCESS repertoire file appears here via TCRdb, limited to in-frame rearrangements. These files lack a portion of the clones; in checked studies, under half of the deficit traces to unresolved V genes, and the cause of the others is not known. Clonal size and the V and J genes are those of that table, whereas D and trimming came from the DNA. For this sample there are about 120,000 clones; about 85% appear just once. The ten largest clones take up roughly 2.4% of the sample.

The junction shows trimming of 1 base on V and 8 bases on J, and the gene matches do not reach 4 bases of it. The germline V gene specifies SGDLS as CDR1 and YYNGEE as CDR2. From the cysteine up to the phenylalanine, the CDR3 has a length of 14 residues. Only CDR3 DNA remains: 42 bases, in frame from the first base. What the study reported, not specific to this receptor: Participants were mostly white British and included more females than males, and it was suggested by the authors that clonal diversity may have been underestimated. Epitopes outside the regions mutated in the B.1.351 and B.1.1.7 variants were reportedly recognized by nearly half of the unique spike-specific TCRs. Because no samples from the day 14 peak response were available, repertoires could be characterized only after the peak T cell response. In the small 56-69-year group, the increase in depth fell short of significance, most likely because of low power. After two AZD1222 doses, both the breadth and the depth of spike-specific TCRs were significantly higher than at day 0 and than in MenACWY recipients. Vaccine-associated CD4 TCRs spanned the whole spike protein, with dominant responses in regions 160-218 and 743-854. Conclusions about previously exposed vaccinees are limited, since just six AZD1222 recipients were seropositive for SARS-CoV-2 at baseline.

Remarks on this clone: The antigen this receptor binds is unknown. There are no base qualities to consult, and no much larger clone falls within one base.

The V gene is TRBV9 and the J gene is TRBJ2-1, with 9 bases matching TRBD2. The sequence was collected from an adult in good health. Here the sequenced sample was peripheral blood, taken on day 0 of AZD1222 vaccination. The CDR3 region has the sequence CASSVTSGGHEQFF. The base sequence is TGTGCCAGCAGCGTAACCAGCGGGGGGCATGAGCAGTTCTTC.